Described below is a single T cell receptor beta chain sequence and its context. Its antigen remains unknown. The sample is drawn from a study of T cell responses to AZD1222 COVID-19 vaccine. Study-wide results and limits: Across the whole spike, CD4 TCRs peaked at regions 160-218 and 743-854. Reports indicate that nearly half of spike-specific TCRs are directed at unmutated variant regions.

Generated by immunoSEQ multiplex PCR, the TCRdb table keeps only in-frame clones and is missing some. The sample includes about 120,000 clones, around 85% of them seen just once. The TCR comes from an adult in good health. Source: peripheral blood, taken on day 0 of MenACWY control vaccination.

CDR3 bases: TGTGCCAGCAGCTTAGGGTTTACTTCCTACGAGCAGTACTTC. This encodes CASSLGFTSYEQYF. The chain uses TRBV7-9 and TRBJ2-7; the D is unclear. CDR1 and CDR2 from the germline V gene are SEHNR and FQNEAQ (reference sequence). V lost 1 base, J lost 1 base, and 8 bases lay in between. The CDR3 spans 14 residues.